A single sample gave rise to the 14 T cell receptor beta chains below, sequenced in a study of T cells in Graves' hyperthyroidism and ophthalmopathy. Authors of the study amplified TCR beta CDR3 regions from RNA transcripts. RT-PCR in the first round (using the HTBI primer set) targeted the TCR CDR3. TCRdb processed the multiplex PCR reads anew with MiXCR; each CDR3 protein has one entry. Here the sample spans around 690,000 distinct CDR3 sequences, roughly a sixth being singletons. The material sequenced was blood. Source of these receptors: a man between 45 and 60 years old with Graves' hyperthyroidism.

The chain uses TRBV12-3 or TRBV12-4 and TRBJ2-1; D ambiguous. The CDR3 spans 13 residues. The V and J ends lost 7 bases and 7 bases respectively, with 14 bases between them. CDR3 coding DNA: TGTGCCAGCATTCTAGACTGGGCAAATGAGCAGTTCTTC. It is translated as CASILDWANEQFF.

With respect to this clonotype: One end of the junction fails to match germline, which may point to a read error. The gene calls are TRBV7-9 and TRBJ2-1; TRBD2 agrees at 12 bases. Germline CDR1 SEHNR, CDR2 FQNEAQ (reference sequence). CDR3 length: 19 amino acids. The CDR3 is CPSSDPLAGGAIVYNEQFF. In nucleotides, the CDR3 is TGTCCCAGCAGCGACCCACTAGCGGGAGGAGCTATAGTCTACAATGAGCAGTTCTTC.

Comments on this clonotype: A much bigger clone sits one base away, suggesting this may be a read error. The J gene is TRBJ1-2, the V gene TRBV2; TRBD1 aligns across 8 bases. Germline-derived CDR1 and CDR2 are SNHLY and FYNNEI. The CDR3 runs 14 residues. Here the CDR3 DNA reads TGTGCCTGCAGCTCCACAGGGGGAGTCTATGGCTACACCTTC. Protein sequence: CACSSTGGVYGYTF.

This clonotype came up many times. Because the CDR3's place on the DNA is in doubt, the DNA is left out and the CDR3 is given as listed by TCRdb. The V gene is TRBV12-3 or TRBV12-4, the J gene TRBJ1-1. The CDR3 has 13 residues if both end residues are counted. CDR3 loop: CASSFLENTEAFF.

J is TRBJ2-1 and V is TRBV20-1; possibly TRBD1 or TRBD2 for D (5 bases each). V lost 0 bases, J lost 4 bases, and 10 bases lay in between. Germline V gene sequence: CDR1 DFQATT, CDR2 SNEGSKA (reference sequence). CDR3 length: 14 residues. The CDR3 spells CSARDRDQYNEQFF. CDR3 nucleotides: TGCAGTGCTAGAGATCGGGACCAATACAATGAGCAGTTCTTC.

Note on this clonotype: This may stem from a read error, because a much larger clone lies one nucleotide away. In DNA form, the CDR3 reads TGTGCCAGCAGTTACTCAGGGTTTGCGACTGCTACACAGGTCAACACTGAAGCTTTCTTT. Translated: CASSYSGFATATQVNTEAFF. This chain links TRBV6-2 or TRBV6-3 with TRBJ1-1, with D possibly TRBD1 on 5 matching bases. V gave up 0 bases and J gave up 2 bases, with 25 bases separating them. Germline CDR1 reads MNHEY; CDR2 reads SVGEGT. The CDR3 spans 20 residues.

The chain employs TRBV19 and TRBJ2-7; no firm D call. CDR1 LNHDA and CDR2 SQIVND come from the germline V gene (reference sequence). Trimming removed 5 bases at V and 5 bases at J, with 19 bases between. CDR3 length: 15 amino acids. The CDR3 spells CASSFGTDPPHEQYF. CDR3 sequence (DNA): TGTGCCAGTAGTTTCGGTACGGATCCTCCCCACGAGCAGTACTTC.

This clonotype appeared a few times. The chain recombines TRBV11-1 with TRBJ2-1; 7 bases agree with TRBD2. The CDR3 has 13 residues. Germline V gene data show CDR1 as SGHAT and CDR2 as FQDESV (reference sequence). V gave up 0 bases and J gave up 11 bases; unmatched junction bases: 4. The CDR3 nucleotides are TGTGCCAGCAGCTTAGCGGAGACTAGCAAGCAGTTCTTC. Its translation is CASSLAETSKQFF.

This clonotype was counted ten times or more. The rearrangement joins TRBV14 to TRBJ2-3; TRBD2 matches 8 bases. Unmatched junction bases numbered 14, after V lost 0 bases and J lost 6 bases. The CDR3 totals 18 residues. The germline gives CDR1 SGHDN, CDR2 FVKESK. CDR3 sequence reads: CASSQDRGLAVSWDTQYF. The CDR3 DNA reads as TGTGCCAGCAGCCAAGATCGAGGACTAGCCGTAAGTTGGGATACGCAGTATTTT.

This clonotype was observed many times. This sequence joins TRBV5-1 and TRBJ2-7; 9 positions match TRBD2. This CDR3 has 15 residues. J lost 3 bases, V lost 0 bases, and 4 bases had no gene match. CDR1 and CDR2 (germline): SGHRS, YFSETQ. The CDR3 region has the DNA TGCGCCAGCAGCTTGGTATTTAGCGGGAGCTACGAGCAGTACTTC. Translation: CASSLVFSGSYEQYF.

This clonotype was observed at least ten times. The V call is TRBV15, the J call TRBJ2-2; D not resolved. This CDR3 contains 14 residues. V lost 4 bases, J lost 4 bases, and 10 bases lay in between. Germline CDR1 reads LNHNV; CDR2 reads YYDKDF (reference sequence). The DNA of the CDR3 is TGTGCCACCAGCACCCCGACGGGCACCGGGGAGCTGTTTTTT. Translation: CATSTPTGTGELFF.

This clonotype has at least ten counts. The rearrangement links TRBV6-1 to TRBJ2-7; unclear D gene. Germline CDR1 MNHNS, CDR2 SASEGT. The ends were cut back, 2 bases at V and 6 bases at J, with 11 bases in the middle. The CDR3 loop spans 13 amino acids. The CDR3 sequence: CASSELALGEQYF. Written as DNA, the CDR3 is TGTGCCAGCAGTGAACTTGCACTGGGCGAGCAGTACTTC.

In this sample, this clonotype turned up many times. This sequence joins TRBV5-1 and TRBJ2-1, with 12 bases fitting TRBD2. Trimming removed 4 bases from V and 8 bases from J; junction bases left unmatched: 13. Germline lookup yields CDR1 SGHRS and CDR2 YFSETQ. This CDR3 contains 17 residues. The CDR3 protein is CASSRSSGRDLGYEQFF. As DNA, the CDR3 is TGCGCCAGCAGCCGATCTAGCGGGAGGGATTTGGGCTATGAGCAGTTCTTC.

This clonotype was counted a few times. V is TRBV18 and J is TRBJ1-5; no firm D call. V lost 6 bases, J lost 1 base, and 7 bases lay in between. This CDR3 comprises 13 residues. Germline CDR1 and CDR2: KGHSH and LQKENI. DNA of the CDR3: TGTGCCAGCTCGCACGCAAGCAATCAGCCCCAGCATTTT. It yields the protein CASSHASNQPQHF.